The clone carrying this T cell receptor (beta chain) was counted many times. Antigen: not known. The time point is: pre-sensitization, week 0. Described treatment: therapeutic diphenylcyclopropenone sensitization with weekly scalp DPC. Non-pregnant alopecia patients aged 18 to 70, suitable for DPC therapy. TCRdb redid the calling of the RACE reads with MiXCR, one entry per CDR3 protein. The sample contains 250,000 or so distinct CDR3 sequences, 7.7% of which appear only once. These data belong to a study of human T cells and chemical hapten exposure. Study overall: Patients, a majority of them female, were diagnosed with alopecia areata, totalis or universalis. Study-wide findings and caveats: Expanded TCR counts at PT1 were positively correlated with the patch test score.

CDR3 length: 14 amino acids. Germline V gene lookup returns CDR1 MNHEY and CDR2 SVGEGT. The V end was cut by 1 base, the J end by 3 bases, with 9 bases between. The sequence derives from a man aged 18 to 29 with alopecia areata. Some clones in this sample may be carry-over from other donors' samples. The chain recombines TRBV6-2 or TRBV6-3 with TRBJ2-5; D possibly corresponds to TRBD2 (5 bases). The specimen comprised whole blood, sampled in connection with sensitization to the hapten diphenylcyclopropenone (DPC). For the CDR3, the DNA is TGTGCCAGCAGTTACTGGGGAGCGGAAGAGACCCAGTACTTC. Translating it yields CASSYWGAEETQYF.